These 28 T cell receptor beta chains were all obtained from the same sample, sequenced in a study of T-cell memory formation after mild COVID-19. One entry per CDR3 protein results from TCRdb running MiXCR on the 5' RACE reads. The data contain 250,000 or so distinct CDR3 sequences, more than 15% of them seen just once; the ten biggest clones take up more than 20%. Sample: PBMCs or a T cell subset sorted from them (not recorded which). The source is a man aged 18 to 29 who had mild COVID-19 (a few samples of this study predate the infection). Cell type and time point are not known.

The table lists this clonotype with a few counts. The chain employs TRBV7-3 and TRBJ1-1, with D unclear. V was clipped by 2 bases and J by 2 bases, with 6 bases between them. The CDR3 covers 13 residues. From germline, CDR1 is SGHTA and CDR2 FQGTGA. The CDR3 DNA follows: TGTGCCAGCAGCTTATTGACTAACACTGAAGCTTTCTTT. Translating it yields CASSLLTNTEAFF.

The chain recombines TRBV6-5 with TRBJ2-2; TRBD1 aligns across 11 bases. V lost 7 bases to trimming and J lost 2 bases; unmatched junction nucleotides: 6. CDR3 length: 16 amino acids. CDR1 and CDR2 from the germline V gene are MNHEY and SVGAGI. The CDR3 here is CASIGDRGSNTGELFF. CDR3 DNA sequence: TGTGCCAGCATTGGGGACAGGGGGTCAAACACCGGGGAGCTGTTTTTT.

This clonotype was seen more than once but under ten times. The rearrangement links TRBV20-1 to TRBJ2-5; the D is unclear. The CDR3 spans 14 residues. Trimming shortened V by 5 bases and J by 3 bases, and 16 bases separated the two germline ends. Germline CDR1 reads DFQATT; CDR2 reads SNEGSKA (reference sequence). The CDR3 here is CSASRAGPEETQYF. DNA for the CDR3: TGCAGTGCTTCTAGAGCCGGGCCTGAAGAGACCCAGTACTTC.

The chain has TRBV5-1 and TRBJ2-7; unclear D gene. The V end lost 2 bases, the J end lost 2 bases, and 8 bases lay between the germline ends. Per the germline V gene, CDR1 is SGHRS and CDR2 is YFSETQ. This CDR3 region has 13 residues. This CDR3 reads CASSFRAPYEQYF. In DNA, the CDR3 is TGCGCCAGCAGCTTTCGGGCTCCCTACGAGCAGTACTTC.

Many counts were recorded for this clonotype. V and J are TRBV7-2 and TRBJ1-2, with 7 nucleotides matching TRBD1. J was trimmed by 3 bases and V by 3 bases; bases with no gene match: 7. The CDR3 is made up of 15 amino acids. Germline CDR1 is SGHTA and CDR2 is FQGNSA. As DNA, the CDR3 is TGTGCCAGCAGCTTGAGCGGGACAGCTTACTATGGCTACACCTTC. This translates into CASSLSGTAYYGYTF.

This clonotype was seen only a few times. This chain connects TRBV5-1 to TRBJ2-2; TRBD2 agrees at 10 bases. Germline CDR1 and CDR2: SGHRS and YFSETQ. The CDR3 runs to 15 residues. Losses at the gene ends were 4 bases for V and 7 bases for J; bases not matched to a gene: 7. The CDR3 here is CASSTSGGAGGELFF. As DNA, the CDR3 is TGCGCCAGCAGCACCAGCGGGGGGGCTGGCGGGGAGCTGTTTTTT.

A single count supports this clonotype. The V and J genes are TRBV4-1 and TRBJ1-4, with 10 bases matching TRBD1. J lost 10 bases, V lost 3 bases, and 2 bases had no gene match. CDR3 length: 13 residues. Germline V gene lookup returns CDR1 MGHRA and CDR2 YSYEKL. CDR3 DNA: TGCGCCAGCAGCCATTGGACAGGGGGAAAACTGTTTTTT. This encodes CASSHWTGGKLFF.

The chain uses TRBV12-2 and TRBJ2-7; TRBD1 reflects the table's D call only, with no check against the DNA. TRBV12-2 is reported as a pseudogene. CDR3 length equals 15 residues. CDR3 sequence (DNA): TGTGCAAGTCGCCTCTCCCGGCAGAGTTACTACGAGCAGTACGTC. Translating gives CASRLSRQSYYEQYV.

This clonotype was observed a handful of times. This chain links TRBV7-9 with TRBJ2-3, with TRBD2 matching over 8 bases. The V gene end was trimmed by 5 bases and the J gene end by 4 bases; junction bases not matched to a gene: 8. The CDR3 spans 15 residues. The germline CDR1 and CDR2 sequences are SEHNR and FQNEAQ (reference sequence). The CDR3 region has the DNA TGTGCCAGCAGCAACCGGGGGGGCTCATCAGATACGCAGTATTTT. It yields the protein CASSNRGGSSDTQYF.

Regarding this clonotype: This may come from a read error, since a much larger clone is one base off. The V and J genes are TRBV27 and TRBJ1-2; D gene uncertain. V was shortened by 6 bases and J by 6 bases, with 14 bases between the two germline ends. Germline assignment: CDR1 MNHEY and CDR2 SMNVEV (reference sequence). The CDR3 is 13 amino acids. The CDR3 region is CASSLTGNDGYTF. Written as DNA, the CDR3 is TGTGCCAGCAGCCTGACGGGAAACGATGGCTACACCTTC.

This chain connects TRBV28 to TRBJ2-2; no clear D gene. V gave up 6 bases and J gave up 1 base, with 12 bases separating them. The CDR3 sequence is 15 residues long. Per the germline V gene, CDR1 is MDHEN and CDR2 is SYDVKM. The CDR3 DNA sequence: TGTGCCAGCAGGCCCGTCTGGGAGAACACCGGGGAGCTGTTTTTT. Its translation: CASRPVWENTGELFF.

The sample holds many counts of this clonotype. The rearrangement links TRBV7-2 to TRBJ2-3; 7 bases align to TRBD2. The V segment lost 0 bases and the J segment 6 bases; nucleotides outside the gene matches: 9. Germline V lookup: CDR1 SGHTA, CDR2 FQGNSA. The CDR3 contains 16 residues. CDR3 nucleotides: TGTGCCAGCAGCTTAGCCCCACGCGTGGGGGGGGATACGCAGTATTTT. This sequence encodes CASSLAPRVGGDTQYF.

The chain links TRBV2 to TRBJ2-3; D is unresolved. The V gene lost 11 bases and the J gene lost 4 bases, with 22 bases spanning the gap. Germline CDR1 reads SNHLY; CDR2 reads FYNNEI. This CDR3 comprises 15 residues. CDR3 DNA sequence: TGTGCCGCCAGGTGGGCGCACTTTGGGGCAGATACGCAGTATTTT. It yields the protein CAARWAHFGADTQYF. The variable domain in full, with the rest retrieved from reference TRBV2 and TRBJ2-3, is EPEVTQTPSHQVTQMGQEVILRCVPISNHLYFYWYRQILGQKVEFLVSFYNNEISEKSEIFDDQFSVERPDGSNFTLKIRSTKLEDSAMYFCAARWAHFGADTQYFGPGTRLTVL.

The chain couples TRBV12-3 or TRBV12-4 to TRBJ1-4; D ambiguous. With 2 bases removed from V and 8 bases from J, the gap between germline ends came to 12 bases. CDR3 length: 14 amino acids. Here the CDR3 reads CASSLTMRAEKLFF. DNA for the CDR3: TGTGCCAGCAGTTTAACAATGCGGGCGGAAAAACTGTTTTTT.

This chain uses TRBV5-1 with TRBJ1-1; no firm D call. Per germline, CDR1 SGHRS and CDR2 YFSETQ. The length of the CDR3 is 13 residues. V dropped 3 bases and J dropped 4 bases, with 10 bases sitting between them. CDR3 sequence reads: CASSSLRGTEAFF. The DNA for the CDR3 is TGCGCCAGCAGCTCTCTGCGGGGCACTGAAGCTTTCTTT. Full variable domain (remainder filled in from reference TRBV5-1 and TRBJ1-1): KAGVTQTPRYLIKTRGQQVTLSCSPISGHRSVSWYQQTPGQGLQFLFEYFSETQRNKGNFPGRFSGRQFSNSRSEMNVSTLELGDSALYLCASSSLRGTEAFFGQGTRLTVV.

This chain connects TRBV13 to TRBJ2-1; D remains ambiguous. The germline V gene has CDR1 PRHDT and CDR2 FYEKMQ (reference sequence). The CDR3 totals 16 residues. V gave up 0 bases and J gave up 0 bases, with 9 bases separating them. This CDR3 is CASSLGVASSYNEQFF. CDR3 nucleotides: TGTGCCAGCAGCTTAGGCGTCGCTAGCTCCTACAATGAGCAGTTCTTC.

The chain is built from TRBV7-3 and TRBJ2-7, with 7 nucleotides matching TRBD2. CDR3 length: 12 residues. Germline-derived CDR1 and CDR2 are SGHTA and FQGTGA. V shed 10 bases and J 0 bases; nucleotides not matched to a gene: 3. CDR3 DNA sequence: TGTGCCAAGCGGGACTTCTCCTACGAGCAGTACTTC. Its translation: CAKRDFSYEQYF.

The sample holds a few counts of this clonotype. This sequence joins TRBV7-9 and TRBJ1-1, with 7 bases lining up with TRBD1. Unmatched junction bases numbered 3, after V lost 1 base and J lost 4 bases. There are 14 residues in the CDR3. CDR1 SEHNR and CDR2 FQNEAQ come from the germline V gene (reference sequence). The CDR3 protein is CASSLGGGFTEAFF. For the CDR3, the DNA is TGTGCCAGCAGCTTAGGAGGGGGCTTCACTGAAGCTTTCTTT.

This clonotype appeared a few times. CDR3 sequence: CSASGTPGTQYF. Written as DNA, the CDR3 is TGCAGTGCTAGCGGGACCCCGGGGACCCAGTACTTC. The chain has TRBV20-1 and TRBJ2-5; possibly TRBD1 or TRBD2 for D (5 bases each). The CDR3 extends over 12 amino acids. Germline V gene sequence: CDR1 DFQATT, CDR2 SNEGSKA (reference sequence). V lost 3 bases and J lost 7, with 12 bases in between.

The chain employs TRBV5-6 and TRBJ2-5, with D possibly matching TRBD1 (5 bases). Germline loops: CDR1 SGHDT, CDR2 YYEEEE. The CDR3 is 13 amino acids. The V end was cut by 1 base, the J end by 6 bases, with 10 bases between. This CDR3 is CASSLLGRKTQYF. DNA of the CDR3: TGTGCCAGCAGCTTGTTGGGGCGAAAGACCCAGTACTTC.

This chain uses TRBV6-5 with TRBJ1-2; 7 nucleotides match TRBD1. Germline values: CDR1 MNHEY, CDR2 SVGAGI. With V trimmed by 0 bases and J by 2 bases, 6 bases remained unmatched. The CDR3 has 16 amino acids. CDR3 amino acids: CASSYSQGRGNYGYTF. CDR3 nucleotides: TGTGCCAGCAGTTACTCGCAAGGCAGGGGGAACTATGGCTACACCTTC.

The chain combines TRBV2 with TRBJ2-2; D is ambiguous. Looked up from germline, CDR1 is SNHLY and CDR2 is FYNNEI. This CDR3 contains 14 residues. Trimming cost V 3 bases and J 1 base, with 6 bases left between them. CDR3 protein: CASSDRRNTGELFF. The CDR3 DNA sequence: TGTGCCAGCAGTGACCGCCGGAACACCGGGGAGCTGTTTTTT.

This clonotype showed up just a few times. V is TRBV4-1 and J is TRBJ2-1; 10 bases align to TRBD2. The CDR3 runs 15 residues. J was trimmed by 8 bases and V by 3 bases; bases with no gene match: 7. CDR1 and CDR2 from the germline V gene are MGHRA and YSYEKL. CDR3 sequence: CASSQRPTSGDEQFF. CDR3 in DNA: TGCGCCAGCAGCCAGCGCCCAACTAGCGGGGATGAGCAGTTCTTC.

The J gene is TRBJ2-4, the V gene TRBV7-2; D is unclear. Germline V gene lookup returns CDR1 SGHTA and CDR2 FQGNSA. V lost 3 bases, J lost 0 bases, and 9 bases lay in between. The CDR3 sequence is 15 residues long. CDR3 in amino acids: CASSFVGLAKNIQYF. CDR3 in DNA: TGTGCCAGCAGCTTCGTCGGCTTAGCCAAAAACATTCAGTACTTC.

The chain recombines TRBV7-2 with TRBJ1-4, with a possible D match to TRBD1 (5 bases). With 6 bases removed from V and 2 bases from J, the gap between germline ends came to 13 bases. The CDR3 totals 15 residues. Germline V gives CDR1 SGHTA, CDR2 FQGNSA. CDR3 nucleotide sequence: TGTGCCAGCAGTCCTCTCGGGGGTACTAATGAAAAACTGTTTTTT. This gives the protein CASSPLGGTNEKLFF. The full variable domain, its missing parts supplied by reference TRBV7-2 and TRBJ1-4, is GAGVSQSPSNKVTEKGKDVELRCDPISGHTALYWYRQSLGQGLEFLIYFQGNSAPDKSGLPSDRFSAERTGGSVSTLTIQRTQQEDSAVYLCASSPLGGTNEKLFFGSGTQLSVL.

V usage is TRBV4-1 and J usage is TRBJ1-2; perhaps TRBD1 as D (6 bases). The V end lost 3 bases, the J end lost 0 bases, and 11 bases lay between the germline ends. Germline V CDR1 and CDR2: MGHRA, YSYEKL. There are 15 residues in the CDR3. CDR3: CASSQVDSANYGYTF. In DNA, the CDR3 is TGCGCCAGCAGCCAGGTGGACAGTGCTAACTATGGCTACACCTTC.

This clonotype came up a few times. The rearrangement uses TRBV28 and TRBJ2-5; possibly TRBD2 for D (6 bases). V lost 3 bases and J lost 5, with 19 bases in between. Per germline, CDR1 MDHEN and CDR2 SYDVKM. The CDR3 loop spans 16 amino acids. In DNA, the CDR3 is TGTGCCAGCAGTTTCGCCCGAGGGACGGAGGGGGAGACCCAGTACTTC. Protein product: CASSFARGTEGETQYF.

This clonotype showed up just a few times. This chain uses TRBV4-2 with TRBJ2-3; TRBD2 matches at 8 bases. The V gene's germline CDR1 is LGHNA and CDR2 YNFKEQ. This CDR3 has 17 amino acids. V shed 4 bases and J 2 bases; nucleotides not matched to a gene: 11. The DNA for the CDR3 is TGTGCCAGCAGCCGGACTCCTTCCGGGGGGGCCACAGATACGCAGTATTTT. It codes for CASSRTPSGGATDTQYF.